The rows below give T cell receptor beta chains drawn from one sample of a study of T cell repertoires in cytomegalovirus infection. Using its own MiXCR run on the reads, TCRdb lists one record per CDR3 protein. This sample yields roughly 760,000 distinct CDR3 sequences, of which roughly 36% are seen a single time; 2.5% to 3.5% belongs to the top ten. The sequenced sample consisted of PBMCs. The receptors originated from a human donor in good health (CMV status not recorded). Some clones in this sample may be carry-over from other donors' samples. Each CDR3 is given with its conserved first and last residue. Each record gives: D gene, clone size, V gene, J gene, CDR3 DNA, CDR3 protein. The D gene is left open where the match is weak. Some rows mark clone size as missing; the rest say once, few, many or name a class of expanded clone.

d_call: NA; clone_size: NA; v_call: TRBV6-1; j_call: TRBJ1-6; cdr3_nt: TGTGCCAGCAGCCACCGAGGAAGATATAATTCACCCCTCCACTTT; cdr3_aa: CASSHRGRYNSPLHF
d_call: TRBD2; clone_size: NA; v_call: TRBV7-2; j_call: TRBJ2-5; cdr3_nt: TGTGCCAGCAGCTTCCCGACTAGCGGGGGGGCCAGGGAGACCCAGTACTTC; cdr3_aa: CASSFPTSGGARETQYF
d_call: NA; clone_size: once; v_call: TRBV12-5; j_call: TRBJ2-1; cdr3_nt: TGTGCTAGTGTGTTGACAGGTGGTCATGAGCAGTTCTTC; cdr3_aa: CASVLTGGHEQFF
d_call: NA; clone_size: NA; v_call: TRBV28; j_call: TRBJ2-4; cdr3_nt: TGTGCCAGCAGTACGAGCAGGGCCAAAAACATTCAGTACTTC; cdr3_aa: CASSTSRAKNIQYF
d_call: NA; clone_size: NA; v_call: TRBV10-3; j_call: TRBJ2-1; cdr3_nt: TGTGCCATCAGTGTGCCCCCCCTAGGTGAGCAGTTCTTC; cdr3_aa: CAISVPPLGEQFF
d_call: NA; clone_size: few; v_call: TRBV19; j_call: TRBJ2-2; cdr3_nt: TGTGCCAGTAGGAACAGGGATTTGTCCGGGGAGCTGTTTTTT; cdr3_aa: CASRNRDLSGELFF
d_call: NA; clone_size: NA; v_call: TRBV30; j_call: TRBJ1-1; cdr3_nt: TGTGCCTGGAGGGCCGGAAAGAGGAACACTGAAGCTTTCTTT; cdr3_aa: CAWRAGKRNTEAFF
d_call: TRBD1; clone_size: many; v_call: TRBV28; j_call: TRBJ1-1; cdr3_nt: TGTGCCAGCAGTTTTCCCCCAACAGGGGGCCACGCAAACACTGAAGCTTTCTTT; cdr3_aa: CASSFPPTGGHANTEAFF
d_call: NA; clone_size: few; v_call: TRBV12-3/TRBV12-4; j_call: TRBJ2-2; cdr3_nt: TGTGCCAGCAGTCCTCGGTCCTGTCGGGCTTCGAACACCGGGGAGCTGTTTTTT; cdr3_aa: CASSPRSCRASNTGELFF
d_call: NA; clone_size: few; v_call: TRBV4-1; j_call: TRBJ1-1; cdr3_nt: TGCGCCAGCGCCCGCGAGGGGAGGGTAGCTTTCTTT; cdr3_aa: CASAREGRVAFF
d_call: TRBD1; clone_size: NA; v_call: TRBV7-2; j_call: TRBJ2-7; cdr3_nt: TGTGCCAGCAGCCGAGGGTGGCAGGGGGTCTACGAGCAGTACTTC; cdr3_aa: CASSRGWQGVYEQYF
d_call: NA; clone_size: few; v_call: TRBV19; j_call: TRBJ1-1; cdr3_nt: TGTGCCAGTAACTACAGGATCAACACTGAAGCTTTCTTT; cdr3_aa: CASNYRINTEAFF
d_call: NA; clone_size: NA; v_call: TRBV5-4; j_call: TRBJ2-6; cdr3_nt: TGTGCCAGCAGCCCCGGGCTTGCTGGGGCCAACGTCCTGACTTTC; cdr3_aa: CASSPGLAGANVLTF
d_call: NA; clone_size: NA; v_call: TRBV19; j_call: TRBJ1-1; cdr3_nt: TGTGCCAGTAGCACAAACAGGGTTGTCACTGAAGCTTTCTTT; cdr3_aa: CASSTNRVVTEAFF
d_call: NA; clone_size: many; v_call: TRBV7-2; j_call: TRBJ2-7; cdr3_nt: TGTGCCAGCAGCTTTTCTGGGAGTGCCGACGAGCAGTACTTC; cdr3_aa: CASSFSGSADEQYF
d_call: NA; clone_size: few; v_call: TRBV27; j_call: TRBJ2-2; cdr3_nt: TGTGCCAGCAGTCCCCCGTCCGGGGAGCTGTTTTTT; cdr3_aa: CASSPPSGELFF
d_call: TRBD2; clone_size: few; v_call: TRBV7-2; j_call: TRBJ2-7; cdr3_nt: TGTGCCAGCAGCTTAGGGGGTAGCGGGAGGTTCCCCTACGAGCAGTACTTC; cdr3_aa: CASSLGGSGRFPYEQYF
d_call: NA; clone_size: NA; v_call: TRBV7-2; j_call: TRBJ1-2; cdr3_nt: TGTGCCAGCAGCTTCACAGGCTACGACTATGGCTACACCTTC; cdr3_aa: CASSFTGYDYGYTF
d_call: TRBD2; clone_size: NA; v_call: TRBV7-9; j_call: TRBJ2-1; cdr3_nt: TGTGCCAGCAGCTTACATCGCGGACTAGCGGGTTTCTCCTCCAATGAGCCTTTCTTC; cdr3_aa: CASSLHRGLAGFSSNEPFF
d_call: NA; clone_size: NA; v_call: TRBV28; j_call: TRBJ1-1; cdr3_nt: NA; cdr3_aa: CASSFFGEAFF
d_call: TRBD1; clone_size: NA; v_call: TRBV7-9; j_call: TRBJ1-2; cdr3_nt: TGTGCCAGCAGTGTAGCAGGGGGCTATGGCTACACCTTC; cdr3_aa: CASSVAGGYGYTF
d_call: NA; clone_size: many; v_call: TRBV7-2; j_call: TRBJ1-4; cdr3_nt: TGTGCCAGCAGCTTATACTCGGAGGCCCTGAGAACTAATGAAAAACTGTTTTTT; cdr3_aa: CASSLYSEALRTNEKLFF
d_call: TRBD1; clone_size: many; v_call: TRBV7-8; j_call: TRBJ1-4; cdr3_nt: TGTGCCAGCAGCTTAAGGGACAGGCTTAATGAAAAACTGTTTTTT; cdr3_aa: CASSLRDRLNEKLFF
d_call: TRBD1; clone_size: NA; v_call: TRBV11-2; j_call: TRBJ1-5; cdr3_nt: TGTGCCAGCAGCTTGCGACAGGGCCAGCCCCAGCATTTT; cdr3_aa: CASSLRQGQPQHF
d_call: NA; clone_size: NA; v_call: TRBV28; j_call: TRBJ1-2; cdr3_nt: TGTGCCAGCAGTCCCCCTAGCGGGACGGGAAACTATGGCTACACCTTC; cdr3_aa: CASSPPSGTGNYGYTF
d_call: TRBD1; clone_size: NA; v_call: TRBV5-4; j_call: TRBJ2-7; cdr3_nt: TGTGCCAGCGAAACCAGGGGACAGGGTGGCTACGAGCAGTACTTC; cdr3_aa: CASETRGQGGYEQYF
d_call: NA; clone_size: NA; v_call: TRBV7-8; j_call: TRBJ2-1; cdr3_nt: TGTGCCAGCAGCTTTGAGGGAGGAGCGGCCCGGCGCCACGACAATGAGCAGTTCTTC; cdr3_aa: CASSFEGGAARRHDNEQFF
d_call: NA; clone_size: NA; v_call: TRBV6-1; j_call: TRBJ1-3; cdr3_nt: TGTGCCAGCAGCGCTCGGAGAAACACCATATATTTT; cdr3_aa: CASSARRNTIYF
d_call: TRBD2; clone_size: NA; v_call: TRBV28; j_call: TRBJ2-2; cdr3_nt: TGTGCCAGCAGTTCCACGGGACTAGCGAGAACCGGGGAGCTGTTTTTT; cdr3_aa: CASSSTGLARTGELFF
d_call: NA; clone_size: NA; v_call: TRBV5-4; j_call: TRBJ2-5; cdr3_nt: TGTGCCAGCAGCTCCCCTGCCCAAGAGACCCAGTACTTC; cdr3_aa: CASSSPAQETQYF
d_call: TRBD2; clone_size: few; v_call: TRBV28; j_call: TRBJ2-6; cdr3_nt: TGTGCCAGCAGTGCGGGACTAGCGGGAGTAAGAGGGGCCAACGTCCTGACTTTC; cdr3_aa: CASSAGLAGVRGANVLTF
d_call: NA; clone_size: many; v_call: TRBV7-8; j_call: TRBJ1-2; cdr3_nt: TGTGCCAGCAGCTCAGGGGACCGCTGGATGGGCTACACCTTC; cdr3_aa: CASSSGDRWMGYTF
d_call: TRBD2; clone_size: NA; v_call: TRBV19; j_call: TRBJ2-7; cdr3_nt: TGTGCCAGTAGTATCGCCGCGGTAGCGGGCCACGAGCAGTACTTC; cdr3_aa: CASSIAAVAGHEQYF
d_call: NA; clone_size: many; v_call: TRBV11-2; j_call: TRBJ2-2; cdr3_nt: TGTGCCAGCAGCTTAGATAGGGCGACAGCGAACACCGGGGAGCTGTTTTTT; cdr3_aa: CASSLDRATANTGELFF
d_call: TRBD1; clone_size: NA; v_call: TRBV29-1; j_call: TRBJ1-3; cdr3_nt: TGCAGCGTCCTAATGGACAGGGCCGGCACCATATATTTT; cdr3_aa: CSVLMDRAGTIYF
d_call: NA; clone_size: few; v_call: TRBV19; j_call: TRBJ1-6; cdr3_nt: TGTGCCAGTAATCGGGGAACGGATTATAATTCACCCCTCCACTTT; cdr3_aa: CASNRGTDYNSPLHF
d_call: NA; clone_size: NA; v_call: TRBV7-9; j_call: TRBJ2-6; cdr3_nt: TGTGCCAGCACGGGGGTTGGTGGGGCCAACGTCCTGACTTTC; cdr3_aa: CASTGVGGANVLTF